The rows below give T cell receptor beta chains drawn from one sample of a study of CD8 T cells in ankylosing spondylitis. TCRdb reprocessed the 5' RACE reads with MiXCR, giving one entry per CDR3 protein. The top ten clones hold approximately 0.61% of a sample with 250,000 or so distinct CDR3 sequences, more than 20% of them seen once. The sample consisted of blood, either unsorted or a sorted T cell fraction (not recorded which). The receptors here all came from a male donor with ankylosing spondylitis or in good health (not recorded which). CDR3s include the opening cysteine and the closing phenylalanine or tryptophan. Each record gives: V gene, clone size, J gene, D gene, CDR3 protein, CDR3 DNA. A D gene is named only where the DNA matches it firmly. For some rows the clone size is stated as once, few or many, or as a class when expanded; others skip it.

v_call: TRBV6-1; clone_size: few; j_call: TRBJ1-5; d_call: TRBD1; cdr3_aa: CASSRTGGHQPQHF; cdr3_nt: TGTGCCAGCAGTCGGACAGGGGGCCACCAGCCCCAGCATTTT
v_call: TRBV20-1; clone_size: many; j_call: TRBJ2-3; d_call: -; cdr3_aa: CSPGVGTDTQYF; cdr3_nt: TGCAGTCCGGGGGTGGGGACAGATACGCAGTATTTT
v_call: TRBV29-1; clone_size: many; j_call: TRBJ2-3; d_call: -; cdr3_aa: CSVEDLRDTQYF; cdr3_nt: TGCAGCGTTGAAGATCTTAGGGATACGCAGTATTTT
v_call: TRBV20-1; clone_size: few; j_call: TRBJ2-1; d_call: -; cdr3_aa: CSARDFGAENNEQFF; cdr3_nt: TGCAGTGCTAGAGATTTCGGGGCCGAAAACAATGAGCAGTTCTTC
v_call: TRBV29-1; clone_size: few; j_call: TRBJ2-7; d_call: TRBD2; cdr3_aa: CSVGTSGGPTSSYEQYF; cdr3_nt: TGCAGCGTTGGGACTAGCGGGGGGCCTACTAGCTCCTACGAGCAGTACTTC
v_call: TRBV20-1; clone_size: -; j_call: TRBJ2-5; d_call: -; cdr3_aa: CSASEGAAGNQETQYF; cdr3_nt: TGCAGTGCTAGTGAGGGCGCGGCGGGGAACCAAGAGACCCAGTACTTC
v_call: TRBV27; clone_size: many; j_call: TRBJ2-1; d_call: -; cdr3_aa: CASSFRWGPTTYNEQFF; cdr3_nt: TGTGCCAGCAGTTTCCGTTGGGGACCAACGACCTACAATGAGCAGTTCTTC
v_call: TRBV5-5; clone_size: once; j_call: TRBJ2-1; d_call: TRBD1; cdr3_aa: CAISSRGLYNEQFF; cdr3_nt: TGTGCCATCAGCTCCAGGGGGCTCTACAATGAGCAGTTCTTC
v_call: TRBV29-1; clone_size: -; j_call: TRBJ2-5; d_call: -; cdr3_aa: CSVERRAETQYF; cdr3_nt: TGCAGCGTTGAACGCAGGGCAGAGACCCAGTACTTC
v_call: TRBV28; clone_size: once; j_call: TRBJ2-7; d_call: TRBD1; cdr3_aa: CASSAGGTGGPPSSYEQYF; cdr3_nt: TGTGCCAGCAGTGCCGGAGGGACAGGCGGTCCCCCTAGCTCCTACGAGCAGTACTTC
v_call: TRBV19; clone_size: few; j_call: TRBJ2-5; d_call: -; cdr3_aa: CASSPGPTQETQYF; cdr3_nt: TGTGCCAGTAGCCCGGGACCCACTCAAGAGACCCAGTACTTC
v_call: TRBV5-1; clone_size: -; j_call: TRBJ1-5; d_call: TRBD1; cdr3_aa: CASTTNNRGDSNQPQHF; cdr3_nt: TGCGCCAGTACGACAAATAACAGGGGGGATAGCAATCAGCCCCAGCATTTT
v_call: TRBV20-1; clone_size: few; j_call: TRBJ2-3; d_call: TRBD1; cdr3_aa: CSAQDRGLTDTQYF; cdr3_nt: TGCAGTGCCCAAGACAGGGGGTTGACAGATACGCAGTATTTT
v_call: TRBV10-3; clone_size: few; j_call: TRBJ2-3; d_call: -; cdr3_aa: CAISESSAEDTQYF; cdr3_nt: TGTGCCATCAGTGAATCGAGCGCCGAAGATACGCAGTATTTT
v_call: TRBV6-5; clone_size: -; j_call: TRBJ2-7; d_call: -; cdr3_aa: CASSYSPSPSYEQYF; cdr3_nt: TGTGCCAGCAGTTACTCCCCGTCTCCATCCTACGAGCAGTACTTC
v_call: TRBV7-9; clone_size: -; j_call: TRBJ2-3; d_call: TRBD2; cdr3_aa: CASSLSSGGNTDTQYF; cdr3_nt: TGTGCCAGCAGCTTATCAAGCGGGGGGAACACAGATACGCAGTATTTT
v_call: TRBV28; clone_size: many; j_call: TRBJ2-7; d_call: -; cdr3_aa: CASSLTGNFRYEQYF; cdr3_nt: TGTGCCAGCAGTTTAACAGGGAACTTTCGGTACGAGCAGTACTTC
v_call: TRBV29-1; clone_size: many; j_call: TRBJ2-1; d_call: -; cdr3_aa: CSVALVEEQFF; cdr3_nt: TGCAGCGTTGCACTAGTTGAAGAGCAGTTCTTC
v_call: TRBV6-1; clone_size: few; j_call: TRBJ2-7; d_call: TRBD2; cdr3_aa: CASRIAGGYEQYF; cdr3_nt: TGTGCCAGCAGGATAGCGGGGGGCTACGAGCAGTACTTC
v_call: TRBV7-3; clone_size: -; j_call: TRBJ1-5; d_call: -; cdr3_aa: CASRQQDAGNQPQHF; cdr3_nt: TGTGCCAGCAGACAACAGGACGCGGGAAACCAGCCCCAGCATTTT
v_call: TRBV12-3/TRBV12-4; clone_size: -; j_call: TRBJ2-3; d_call: TRBD1; cdr3_aa: CASSQGTGSTDTQYF; cdr3_nt: TGTGCCAGCAGTCAAGGGACAGGGAGCACAGATACGCAGTATTTT
v_call: TRBV20-1; clone_size: many; j_call: TRBJ2-7; d_call: -; cdr3_aa: CSASGGAGYEQYF; cdr3_nt: TGCAGTGCTAGTGGGGGCGCTGGGTACGAGCAGTACTTC
v_call: TRBV20-1; clone_size: many; j_call: TRBJ2-1; d_call: TRBD2; cdr3_aa: CSAEPAGPYNEQFF; cdr3_nt: TGCAGTGCAGAGCCAGCGGGGCCATACAATGAGCAGTTCTTC
v_call: TRBV5-1; clone_size: many; j_call: TRBJ2-7; d_call: -; cdr3_aa: CASSLDGIGGDEQYF; cdr3_nt: TGCGCCAGCAGCTTGGATGGGATAGGAGGCGACGAGCAGTACTTC
v_call: TRBV5-4; clone_size: -; j_call: TRBJ2-3; d_call: TRBD2; cdr3_aa: CASTAGGNTDTQYF; cdr3_nt: TGTGCCAGCACCGCGGGGGGGAACACAGATACGCAGTATTTT
v_call: TRBV18; clone_size: -; j_call: TRBJ2-5; d_call: TRBD1; cdr3_aa: CASSPDRDGTQYF; cdr3_nt: TGTGCCAGCTCACCGGACAGGGACGGGACCCAGTACTTC
v_call: TRBV5-1; clone_size: few; j_call: TRBJ2-2; d_call: TRBD2; cdr3_aa: CASSRTSGGAISGELFF; cdr3_nt: TGCGCCAGCAGCCGGACTAGCGGGGGGGCGATCTCCGGGGAGCTGTTTTTT
v_call: TRBV4-2; clone_size: -; j_call: TRBJ2-7; d_call: -; cdr3_aa: CASSQGNLGEQYF; cdr3_nt: TGTGCCAGCAGCCAAGGGAATCTAGGTGAGCAGTACTTC
v_call: TRBV20-1; clone_size: few; j_call: TRBJ1-5; d_call: TRBD1; cdr3_aa: CSASIPTGDLVNQPQHF; cdr3_nt: TGCAGTGCTAGCATCCCGACAGGGGACCTAGTCAATCAGCCCCAGCATTTT
v_call: TRBV12-3/TRBV12-4; clone_size: many; j_call: TRBJ2-1; d_call: -; cdr3_aa: CASSLWLAQHEQFF; cdr3_nt: TGTGCCAGCAGTTTGTGGCTAGCACAGCATGAGCAGTTCTTC
v_call: TRBV20-1; clone_size: -; j_call: TRBJ2-5; d_call: -; cdr3_aa: CSARDYYRQYF; cdr3_nt: TGCAGTGCTAGAGATTATTATCGCCAGTACTTC
v_call: TRBV7-9; clone_size: once; j_call: TRBJ2-7; d_call: -; cdr3_aa: CASSHSGYEQYF; cdr3_nt: TGTGCCAGCAGCCATTCCGGCTACGAGCAGTACTTC
v_call: TRBV10-3; clone_size: -; j_call: TRBJ2-5; d_call: -; cdr3_aa: CAISDREQETQYF; cdr3_nt: TGTGCCATCAGTGACAGAGAACAAGAGACCCAGTACTTC
v_call: TRBV27; clone_size: -; j_call: TRBJ2-7; d_call: TRBD1; cdr3_aa: CASRPGQVFYEQYF; cdr3_nt: TGTGCCAGCAGACCGGGACAGGTATTTTACGAGCAGTACTTC
v_call: TRBV4-1; clone_size: -; j_call: TRBJ1-5; d_call: TRBD1; cdr3_aa: CASSQDRGQVQPQHF; cdr3_nt: TGCGCCAGCAGCCAAGACAGGGGGCAGGTTCAGCCCCAGCATTTT
v_call: TRBV2; clone_size: once; j_call: TRBJ1-2; d_call: TRBD1; cdr3_aa: CASTSQGGSGGYTF; cdr3_nt: TGTGCCAGCACCTCACAGGGGGGCTCCGGTGGCTACACCTTC
v_call: TRBV4-2; clone_size: -; j_call: TRBJ1-4; d_call: -; cdr3_aa: CASSQAWGTNEKLFF; cdr3_nt: TGTGCCAGCAGCCAAGCGTGGGGGACTAATGAAAAACTGTTTTTT
v_call: TRBV7-8; clone_size: once; j_call: TRBJ2-7; d_call: TRBD1; cdr3_aa: CASSPQGDEQYF; cdr3_nt: TGTGCCAGCAGCCCGCAGGGGGACGAGCAGTACTTC
v_call: TRBV30; clone_size: -; j_call: TRBJ2-1; d_call: -; cdr3_aa: CAGVLGASSYNEQFF; cdr3_nt: TGTGCCGGCGTGTTGGGGGCGAGCTCCTACAATGAGCAGTTCTTC
v_call: TRBV20-1; clone_size: -; j_call: TRBJ1-1; d_call: TRBD1; cdr3_aa: CSARGGGVGRDTEAFF; cdr3_nt: TGCAGTGCCAGGGGGGGTGGGGTAGGTCGGGACACTGAAGCTTTCTTT
v_call: TRBV12-3/TRBV12-4; clone_size: many; j_call: TRBJ2-3; d_call: -; cdr3_aa: CASGFSDTQYF; cdr3_nt: TGTGCCAGCGGCTTTTCCGATACGCAGTATTTT
v_call: TRBV27; clone_size: many; j_call: TRBJ2-2; d_call: -; cdr3_aa: CASSPHWARLGELFF; cdr3_nt: TGTGCCAGCAGTCCCCATTGGGCCCGCCTAGGGGAGCTGTTTTTT
v_call: TRBV4-2; clone_size: many; j_call: TRBJ2-5; d_call: -; cdr3_aa: CASSQVGAILLETQYF; cdr3_nt: TGTGCCAGCAGCCAAGTTGGGGCCATCCTTCTCGAGACCCAGTACTTC
v_call: TRBV20-1; clone_size: few; j_call: TRBJ2-1; d_call: TRBD2; cdr3_aa: CSARDFGTSGVSYNEQFF; cdr3_nt: TGCAGTGCTAGAGATTTTGGGACTAGCGGGGTGTCCTACAATGAGCAGTTCTTC
v_call: TRBV6-1; clone_size: few; j_call: TRBJ1-5; d_call: -; cdr3_aa: CASSEWQGNQPQHF; cdr3_nt: TGTGCCAGCAGTGAATGGCAGGGCAATCAGCCCCAGCATTTT
v_call: TRBV20-1; clone_size: many; j_call: TRBJ2-5; d_call: TRBD2; cdr3_aa: CSARPSGGARETQYF; cdr3_nt: TGCAGTGCTAGGCCTAGCGGGGGGGCCAGGGAGACCCAGTACTTC
v_call: TRBV7-6; clone_size: many; j_call: TRBJ2-3; d_call: -; cdr3_aa: CASSPTPTSSQYF; cdr3_nt: TGTGCCAGCAGCCCCACCCCGACTAGTTCGCAGTATTTT
v_call: TRBV10-3; clone_size: -; j_call: TRBJ1-3; d_call: TRBD1; cdr3_aa: CAISDRASGNTIYF; cdr3_nt: TGTGCCATCAGCGACAGGGCATCTGGAAACACCATATATTTT
v_call: TRBV24-1; clone_size: -; j_call: TRBJ2-5; d_call: -; cdr3_aa: CATSDLRGNQETQYF; cdr3_nt: TGTGCCACCAGTGATTTGAGGGGCAACCAAGAGACCCAGTACTTC
v_call: TRBV20-1; clone_size: -; j_call: TRBJ2-7; d_call: -; cdr3_aa: CSARGYEQYF; cdr3_nt: TGCAGTGCTAGAGGTTACGAGCAGTACTTC
v_call: TRBV28; clone_size: many; j_call: TRBJ2-7; d_call: TRBD2; cdr3_aa: CASSFSGGGTYEQYF; cdr3_nt: TGTGCCAGCAGTTTCAGTGGCGGGGGGACCTACGAGCAGTACTTC
v_call: TRBV20-1; clone_size: -; j_call: TRBJ2-7; d_call: -; cdr3_aa: CSAQVTAGASSYEQYF; cdr3_nt: TGCAGTGCCCAAGTGACGGCGGGGGCAAGCTCCTACGAGCAGTACTTC
v_call: TRBV5-5; clone_size: many; j_call: TRBJ1-2; d_call: TRBD1; cdr3_aa: CASSDRDRGYGYTF; cdr3_nt: TGTGCCAGCAGCGACCGGGACAGGGGCTATGGCTACACCTTC
v_call: TRBV12-3/TRBV12-4; clone_size: few; j_call: TRBJ2-7; d_call: -; cdr3_aa: CASSLMGSSYEQYF; cdr3_nt: TGTGCCAGCAGTTTAATGGGGAGCTCCTACGAGCAGTACTTC
v_call: TRBV29-1; clone_size: -; j_call: TRBJ2-7; d_call: -; cdr3_aa: CSVATRVPTYEQYF; cdr3_nt: TGCAGCGTCGCTACCAGGGTCCCTACCTACGAGCAGTACTTC
v_call: TRBV29-1; clone_size: -; j_call: TRBJ2-7; d_call: -; cdr3_aa: CSAQGTRGRYAYEQYF; cdr3_nt: TGCAGCGCCCAGGGGACCCGAGGCAGGTACGCCTACGAGCAGTACTTC
v_call: TRBV7-8; clone_size: -; j_call: TRBJ2-1; d_call: -; cdr3_aa: CASSRSNEQFF; cdr3_nt: TGTGCCAGCAGCCGTTCGAATGAGCAGTTCTTC
v_call: TRBV29-1; clone_size: few; j_call: TRBJ2-1; d_call: TRBD2; cdr3_aa: CSGGTSGGDNEQFF; cdr3_nt: TGCAGCGGCGGGACTAGCGGGGGGGATAATGAGCAGTTCTTC